These T cell receptor beta chains were read from a single sample in a study of shared clonotypes between healthy human individuals. Assay: immunoSEQ multiplex PCR; the TCRdb copy retains only in-frame clones and omits some. The repertoire holds about 990,000 clones, with around 78% as singletons. The sample comprised memory CD4+ T cells from PBMCs. The receptors shown here come from a man between 18 and 35 years old in good health. Some clones in this sample may be carry-over from other donors' samples. Each CDR3 is given with its conserved first and last residue. The D gene is left open where the match is weak. Not all rows give a size; the values are once, few, many and, for expanded clones, a class.

>NA|TRBJ2-2|TRBD2|TRBV19
TGTGCCAGTAGTAATAGCGGGAGGGCCTTCGGGGAGCTGTTTTTT
CASSNSGRAFGELFF
>many|TRBJ2-7|TRBD2|TRBV28
TGTGCCAGCAGTTTACCCCCGGGACTAGCGGGTGAGCAGTACTTC
CASSLPPGLAGEQYF
>once|TRBJ2-3|TRBD2|TRBV5-1
TGCGCCAGCAGCTTGGGACTAGCTCTAAGCACAGATACGCAGTATTTT
CASSLGLALSTDTQYF
>once|TRBJ1-5|TRBD1|TRBV28
TGTGCCAGCAGTTTTGCAGGGGGAAGCAATCAGCCCCAGCATTTT
CASSFAGGSNQPQHF
>NA|TRBJ2-5|TRBD1|TRBV6-4
TGTGCCGGCCCAATGGAGCAGGACAGGGTCCAAGAGACCCAGTACTTC
CAGPMEQDRVQETQYF
>NA|TRBJ1-1|NA|TRBV5-1
TGCGCCAGCAGCTTGGAGGGCTGGACTGAAGCTTTCTTT
CASSLEGWTEAFF
>NA|TRBJ1-3|NA|TRBV6-6
TGTGCCAGCAGCACGATACGCTCTGGAAACACCATATATTTT
CASSTIRSGNTIYF
>many|TRBJ2-2|TRBD1|TRBV5-1
TGCGCCAGCGGTGAACAGGGGACACAACTGGGCGGGGAGCTGTTTTTT
CASGEQGTQLGGELFF
>NA|TRBJ1-2|TRBD1|TRBV5-6
TGTGCCAGCAGCCCCTGGGGACAGTTTTTCTATGGCTACACCTTC
CASSPWGQFFYGYTF
>once|TRBJ2-3|NA|TRBV30
TGTGCCTGGAGTGTACCCCCCGCGGCCACAGATACGCAGTATTTT
CAWSVPPAATDTQYF
>few|TRBJ2-7|NA|TRBV11-2
TGTGCCAGCAGTCAAAGAGGGGGCGAGCAGTACTTC
CASSQRGGEQYF
>NA|TRBJ1-2|NA|TRBV5-1
TGCGCCAGCAGCCGAGACACCGTCGCGGTGGATGGCTACACCTTC
CASSRDTVAVDGYTF
>NA|TRBJ1-1|TRBD1|TRBV7-2
TGTGCCAGCAGTTACAGGGGGGTTGAAGCTTTCTTT
CASSYRGVEAFF
>NA|TRBJ2-3|TRBD2|TRBV29-1
TGCAGCGTTGGAAGGACTAGCGGGTCCCGGACTAATGTAGATACGCAGTATTTT
CSVGRTSGSRTNVDTQYF
>NA|TRBJ2-1|NA|TRBV4-3
TGCGCCAGCAGCCTAGGGGTGATTTCCTACAATGAGCAGTTCTTC
CASSLGVISYNEQFF
>NA|TRBJ1-4|NA|TRBV7-2
TGTGCCAGCAGCCCCTATTACAGGGTCGAGGAAAAACTGTTTTTT
CASSPYYRVEEKLFF
>few|TRBJ2-1|TRBD2|TRBV5-1
TGCGCCAGCAGCTTGTTACCTAGCGGGAGCTACAATGAGCAGTTCTTC
CASSLLPSGSYNEQFF
>NA|TRBJ1-5|TRBD1|TRBV5-1
TGCGCCAGCAGCTTGGAGGGACAGGCAGGTCAGCCCCAGCATTTT
CASSLEGQAGQPQHF
>NA|TRBJ2-1|TRBD2|TRBV5-1
TGCGCCAGCAGCTTGCCCCCTAGCGGGACCGATGAGCAGTTCTTC
CASSLPPSGTDEQFF
>NA|TRBJ2-1|TRBD2|TRBV6-1
TGTGCCAGCAGTGGTGGGGCTAGCGGGGCCCAATACAATGAGCAGTTCTTC
CASSGGASGAQYNEQFF
>NA|TRBJ1-4|NA|TRBV7-2
TGTGCCAGCAGCTTACAGTCGTCAACTAATGAAAAACTGTTTTTT
CASSLQSSTNEKLFF
>NA|TRBJ1-5|NA|TRBV30
TGTGCCTGGAGTAGGGGACCCAATCAGCCCCAGCATTTT
CAWSRGPNQPQHF
>few|TRBJ1-3|NA|TRBV11-1
TGTGCCAGCAGCTTTCCGGGAGGAAACACCATATATTTT
CASSFPGGNTIYF
>NA|TRBJ2-3|TRBD2|TRBV5-4
TGTGCCAGCAGCACACTTAGCGGGAGCCTAAGCACAGATACGCAGTATTTT
CASSTLSGSLSTDTQYF
>NA|TRBJ1-2|NA|TRBV6-1
TGTGCCAGCAGTGAATCTTGGGGCTACACCTTC
CASSESWGYTF
>NA|TRBJ2-5|TRBD1|TRBV19
TGTGCCAGTAGTTTCACCTCCGGGACAGGGTACCAAGAGACCCAGTACTTC
CASSFTSGTGYQETQYF
>NA|TRBJ2-7|TRBD1|TRBV5-1
TGCGCCAGCAGCGGAAGCTACCCCGGGACAGGGAAAATTTCCTACGAGCAGTACTTC
CASSGSYPGTGKISYEQYF
>NA|TRBJ1-1|TRBD1|TRBV25-1
TGTGCCAGCAGTGTGCTATCAGGGGGCAAAGCTTTCTTT
CASSVLSGGKAFF
>NA|TRBJ2-5|TRBD2|TRBV9
TGTGCCAGCGGACTAGCGGGAGAGGAAGAGACCCAGTACTTC
CASGLAGEEETQYF
>once|TRBJ2-7|TRBD1|TRBV5-6
TGTGCCAGCAGTACCGGACAGGGGGGATTCTCCTACGAGCAGTACTTC
CASSTGQGGFSYEQYF
>many|TRBJ2-7|TRBD1|TRBV11-2
TGTGCCAGCAGCTTATACAGGGGTTCCTACGAGCAGTACTTC
CASSLYRGSYEQYF
>NA|TRBJ2-1|TRBD1|TRBV5-1
TGCGCCAGCAGCTTGGAAGGGGGCACGACCGCCAATGAGCAGTTCTTC
CASSLEGGTTANEQFF
>NA|TRBJ1-3|TRBD1|TRBV5-6
TGTGCCAGCAGCTTCGGGACAGGGGGAACTGGAAACACCATATATTTT
CASSFGTGGTGNTIYF
>NA|TRBJ1-6|NA|TRBV7-8
TGTGCCAGCAGCTTATGGTCGGGGCAGAGTAATTCACCCCTCCACTTT
CASSLWSGQSNSPLHF
>NA|TRBJ1-1|NA|TRBV12-2
TGTGCAAGCAGTTCGGGGGCTACCAACACTGAAGCTTTCTTT
CASSSGATNTEAFF
>NA|TRBJ2-4|TRBD1|TRBV5-6
TGTGCCAGCAGCTCCGGACAGGTCAAAAACATTCAGTACTTC
CASSSGQVKNIQYF
>NA|TRBJ1-1|NA|TRBV7-8
TGTGCCAGCAGCTTACAGGGTTTGAACACTGAAGCTTTCTTT
CASSLQGLNTEAFF
>once|TRBJ2-7|TRBD1|TRBV28
TGTGCCAGCAGTTCTAGACAGGGTTTCGCTGTCGAGCAGTACTTC
CASSSRQGFAVEQYF
>NA|TRBJ2-2|NA|TRBV6-1
TGTGCCAGCAGTGAAGCGAGATCTCTTGCCGGGGAGCTGTTTTTT
CASSEARSLAGELFF
>once|TRBJ1-5|TRBD1|TRBV5-6
TGTGCCAGCAGCTTCACCGGTGGCAGGGGGAGGGATAGCAATCAGCCCCAGCATTTT
CASSFTGGRGRDSNQPQHF
>NA|TRBJ2-2|NA|TRBV7-3
TGTGCCAGCAGGTCGGCCGGGCCCGGGGAGCTGTTTTTT
CASRSAGPGELFF